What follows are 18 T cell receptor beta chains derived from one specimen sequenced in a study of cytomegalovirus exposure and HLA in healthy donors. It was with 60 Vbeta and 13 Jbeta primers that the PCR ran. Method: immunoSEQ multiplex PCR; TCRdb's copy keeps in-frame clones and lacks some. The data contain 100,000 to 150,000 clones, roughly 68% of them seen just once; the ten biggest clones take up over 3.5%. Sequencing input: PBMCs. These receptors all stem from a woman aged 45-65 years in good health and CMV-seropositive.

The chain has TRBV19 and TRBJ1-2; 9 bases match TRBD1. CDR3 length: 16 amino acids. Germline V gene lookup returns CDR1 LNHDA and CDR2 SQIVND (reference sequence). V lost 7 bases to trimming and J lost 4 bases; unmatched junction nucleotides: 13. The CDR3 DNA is TGTGCCAGTAAAACTAGGACAGGGGCGCCATCCTATGGCTACACCTTC. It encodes CASKTRTGAPSYGYTF.

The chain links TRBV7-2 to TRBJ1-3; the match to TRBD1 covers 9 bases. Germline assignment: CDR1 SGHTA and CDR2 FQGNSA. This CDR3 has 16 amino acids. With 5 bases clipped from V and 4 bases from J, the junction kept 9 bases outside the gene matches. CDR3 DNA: TGTGCCAGCAGCCCCCGGGCGGGGACAGGGGGAAACACCATATATTTT. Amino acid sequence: CASSPRAGTGGNTIYF.

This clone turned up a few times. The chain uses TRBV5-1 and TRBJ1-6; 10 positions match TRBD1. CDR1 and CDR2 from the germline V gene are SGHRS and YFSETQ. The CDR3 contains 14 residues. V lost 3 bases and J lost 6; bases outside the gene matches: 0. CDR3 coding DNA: TGCGCCAGCAGCTGGGACAGGGGTAATTCACCCCTCCACTTT. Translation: CASSWDRGNSPLHF.

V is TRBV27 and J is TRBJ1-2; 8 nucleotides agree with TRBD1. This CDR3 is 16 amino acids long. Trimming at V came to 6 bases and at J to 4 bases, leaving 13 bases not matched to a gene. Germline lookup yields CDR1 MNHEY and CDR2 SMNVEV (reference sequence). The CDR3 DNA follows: TGTGCCAGCAGACAAACGACGGACAGGGAGGGCTATGGCTACACCTTC. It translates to CASRQTTDREGYGYTF.

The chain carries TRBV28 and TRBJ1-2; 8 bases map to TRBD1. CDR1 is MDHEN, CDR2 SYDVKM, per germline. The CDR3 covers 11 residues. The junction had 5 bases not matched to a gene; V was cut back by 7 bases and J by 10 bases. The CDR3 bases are TGTGCCAGCATAGGACAGGGAGCCTACACCTTC. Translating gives CASIGQGAYTF.

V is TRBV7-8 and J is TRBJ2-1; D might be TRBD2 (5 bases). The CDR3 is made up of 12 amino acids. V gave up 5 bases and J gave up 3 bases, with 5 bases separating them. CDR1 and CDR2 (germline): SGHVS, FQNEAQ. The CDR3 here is CASSDYYNEQFF. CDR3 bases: TGTGCCAGCAGCGACTACTACAATGAGCAGTTCTTC.

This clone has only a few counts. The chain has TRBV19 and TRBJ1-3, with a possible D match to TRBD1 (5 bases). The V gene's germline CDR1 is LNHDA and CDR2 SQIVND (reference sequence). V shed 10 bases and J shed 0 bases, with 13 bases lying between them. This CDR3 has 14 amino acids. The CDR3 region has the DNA TGTGCCACTACTCAGGGCCCCTCTGGAAACACCATATATTTT. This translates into CATTQGPSGNTIYF.

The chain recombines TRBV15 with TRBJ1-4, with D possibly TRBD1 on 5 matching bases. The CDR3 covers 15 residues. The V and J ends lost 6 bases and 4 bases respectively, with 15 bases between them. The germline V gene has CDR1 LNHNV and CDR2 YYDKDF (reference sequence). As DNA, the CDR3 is TGTGCCACCAGTCAAAGCAGGGATATTAATGAAAAACTGTTTTTT. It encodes CATSQSRDINEKLFF.

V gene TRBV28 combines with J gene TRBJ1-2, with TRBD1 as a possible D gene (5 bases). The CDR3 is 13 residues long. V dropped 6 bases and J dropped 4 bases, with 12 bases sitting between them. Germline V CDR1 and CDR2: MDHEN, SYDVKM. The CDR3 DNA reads TGTGCCAGCAGATCGACAGAGCCCTATGGCTACACCTTC. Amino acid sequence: CASRSTEPYGYTF.

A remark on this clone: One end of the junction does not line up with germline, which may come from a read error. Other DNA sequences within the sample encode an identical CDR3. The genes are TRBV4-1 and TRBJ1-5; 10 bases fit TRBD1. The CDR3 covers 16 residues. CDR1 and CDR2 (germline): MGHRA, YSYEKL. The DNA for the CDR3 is TGCGCCAGCAGCCAAGACCCGGGACAGGGGAATCAGCCTCAGCATTTT. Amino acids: CASSQDPGQGNQPQHF.

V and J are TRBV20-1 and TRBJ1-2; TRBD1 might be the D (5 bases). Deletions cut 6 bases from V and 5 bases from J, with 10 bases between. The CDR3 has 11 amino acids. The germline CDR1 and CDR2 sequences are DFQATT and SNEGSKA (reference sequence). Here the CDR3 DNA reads TGCAGTGCCAAAGACAGTTATGGCTACACCTTC. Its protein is CSAKDSYGYTF.

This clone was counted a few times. The CDR3 here is CAWSVQEKQYF. CDR3 DNA sequence: TGTGCCTGGAGTGTACAGGAGAAGCAGTACTTC. The gene calls are TRBV30 and TRBJ2-7; tentative D call: TRBD1 (5 bases). The CDR3 loop spans 11 amino acids. Trimming removed 0 bases at V and 8 bases at J, with 8 bases between. Looked up from germline, CDR1 is GTSNPN and CDR2 is SVGIG (reference sequence).

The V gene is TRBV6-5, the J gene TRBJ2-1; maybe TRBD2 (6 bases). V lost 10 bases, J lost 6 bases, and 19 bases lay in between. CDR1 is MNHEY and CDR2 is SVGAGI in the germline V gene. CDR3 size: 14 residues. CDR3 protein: CATTGFSGVNEQFF. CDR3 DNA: TGTGCCACCACAGGATTCTCGGGGGTCAATGAGCAGTTCTTC.

CDR3 loop: CASSLLAGADTEAFF. The DNA for the CDR3 is TGTGCCAGCAGCTTATTGGCAGGTGCAGACACTGAAGCTTTCTTT. The rearrangement joins TRBV7-9 to TRBJ1-1, with no clear D. Germline assignment: CDR1 SEHNR and CDR2 FQNEAQ (reference sequence). The ends were cut back, 2 bases at V and 3 bases at J, with 13 bases in the middle. This CDR3 is built from 15 residues. Full variable domain (rest looked up from reference TRBV7-9 and TRBJ1-1): DTGVSQNPRHKITKRGQNVTFRCDPISEHNRLYWYRQTLGQGPEFLTYFQNEAQLEKSRLLSDRFSAERPKGSFSTLEIQRTEQGDSAMYLCASSLLAGADTEAFFGQGTRLTVV.

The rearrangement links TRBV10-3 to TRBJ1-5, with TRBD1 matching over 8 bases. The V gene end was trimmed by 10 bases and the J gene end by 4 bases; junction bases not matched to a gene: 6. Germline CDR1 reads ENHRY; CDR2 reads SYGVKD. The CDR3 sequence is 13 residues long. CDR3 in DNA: TGTGCCACCACAGGGGGTGGTAATCAGCCCCAGCATTTT. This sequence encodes CATTGGGNQPQHF.

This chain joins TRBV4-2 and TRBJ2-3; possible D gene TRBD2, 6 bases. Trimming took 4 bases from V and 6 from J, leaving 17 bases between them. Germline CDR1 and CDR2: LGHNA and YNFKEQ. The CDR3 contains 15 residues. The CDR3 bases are TGTGCCAGCAGCCCGTCTGACGGGGGAGCGGATACGCAGTATTTT. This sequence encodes CASSPSDGGADTQYF.

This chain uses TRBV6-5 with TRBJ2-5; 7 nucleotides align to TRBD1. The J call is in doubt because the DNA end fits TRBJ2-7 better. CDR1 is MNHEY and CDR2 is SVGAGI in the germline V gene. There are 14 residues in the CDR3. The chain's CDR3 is CASSPRQGWYEQYF. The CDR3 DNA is TGTGCCAGCAGCCCCCGACAGGGTTGGTACGAGCAGTACTTC.

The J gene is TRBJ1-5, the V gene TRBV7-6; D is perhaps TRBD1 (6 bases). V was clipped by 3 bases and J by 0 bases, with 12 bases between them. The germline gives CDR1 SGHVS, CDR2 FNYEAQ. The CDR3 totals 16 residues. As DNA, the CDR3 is TGTGCCAGCAGCTTGGAGACAGGTTATAGCAATCAGCCCCAGCATTTT. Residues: CASSLETGYSNQPQHF.